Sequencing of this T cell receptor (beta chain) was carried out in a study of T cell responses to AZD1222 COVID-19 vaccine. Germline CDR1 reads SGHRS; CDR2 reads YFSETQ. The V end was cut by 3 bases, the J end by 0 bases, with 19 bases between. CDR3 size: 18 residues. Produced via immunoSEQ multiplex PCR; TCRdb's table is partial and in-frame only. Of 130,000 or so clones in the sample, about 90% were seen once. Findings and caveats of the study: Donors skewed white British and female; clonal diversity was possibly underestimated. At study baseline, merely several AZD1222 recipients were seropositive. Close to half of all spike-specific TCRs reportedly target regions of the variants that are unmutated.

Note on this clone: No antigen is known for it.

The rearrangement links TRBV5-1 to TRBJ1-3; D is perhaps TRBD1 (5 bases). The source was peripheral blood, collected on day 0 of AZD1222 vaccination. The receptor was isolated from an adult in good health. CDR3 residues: CASSSPGTPGYSGNTIYF. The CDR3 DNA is TGCGCCAGCAGCTCACCCGGGACCCCAGGCTACTCTGGAAACACCATATATTTT.